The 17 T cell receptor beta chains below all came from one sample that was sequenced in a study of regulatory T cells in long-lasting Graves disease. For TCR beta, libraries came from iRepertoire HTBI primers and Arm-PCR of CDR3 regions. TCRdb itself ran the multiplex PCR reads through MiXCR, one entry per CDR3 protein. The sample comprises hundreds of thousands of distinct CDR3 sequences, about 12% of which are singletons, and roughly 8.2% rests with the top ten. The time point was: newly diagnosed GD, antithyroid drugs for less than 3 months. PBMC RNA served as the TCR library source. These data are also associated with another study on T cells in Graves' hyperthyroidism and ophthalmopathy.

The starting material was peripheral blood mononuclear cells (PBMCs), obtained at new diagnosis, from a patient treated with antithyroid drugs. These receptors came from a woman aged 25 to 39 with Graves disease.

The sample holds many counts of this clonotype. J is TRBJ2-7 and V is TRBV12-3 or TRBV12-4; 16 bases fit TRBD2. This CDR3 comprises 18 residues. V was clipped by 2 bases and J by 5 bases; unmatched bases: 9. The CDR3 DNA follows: TGTGCCAGCAGTTTACCGGGACTAGCGGGAGGGCCTTCCCACGAGCAGTACTTC. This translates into CASSLPGLAGGPSHEQYF.

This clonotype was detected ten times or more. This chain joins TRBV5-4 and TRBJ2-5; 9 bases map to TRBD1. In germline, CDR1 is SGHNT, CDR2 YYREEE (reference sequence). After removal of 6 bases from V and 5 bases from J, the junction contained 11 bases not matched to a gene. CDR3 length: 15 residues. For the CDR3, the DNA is TGTGCCAGCACTGTGGGGGACGGGACAGGGGAGACCCAGTACTTC. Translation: CASTVGDGTGETQYF.

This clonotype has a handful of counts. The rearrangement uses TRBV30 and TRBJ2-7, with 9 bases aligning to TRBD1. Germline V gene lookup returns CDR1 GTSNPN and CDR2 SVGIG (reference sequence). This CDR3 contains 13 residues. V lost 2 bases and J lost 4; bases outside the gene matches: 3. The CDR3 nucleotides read TGTGCCTGGAGTCCCGGGACAGGGTACGAGCAGTACTTC. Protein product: CAWSPGTGYEQYF.

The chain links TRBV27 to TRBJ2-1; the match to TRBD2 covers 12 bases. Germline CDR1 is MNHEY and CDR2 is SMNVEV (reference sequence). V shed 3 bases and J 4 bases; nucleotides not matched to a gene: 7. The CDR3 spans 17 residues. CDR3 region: CASSLALAGGPYNEQFF. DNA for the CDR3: TGTGCCAGCAGTTTGGCACTAGCGGGAGGACCTTACAATGAGCAGTTCTTC.

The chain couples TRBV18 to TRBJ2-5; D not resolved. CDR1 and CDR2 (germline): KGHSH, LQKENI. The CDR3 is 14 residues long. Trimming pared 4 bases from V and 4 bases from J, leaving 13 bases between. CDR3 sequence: CASSRRQPGETQYF. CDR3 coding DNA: TGTGCCAGCTCACGGCGGCAGCCCGGAGAGACCCAGTACTTC. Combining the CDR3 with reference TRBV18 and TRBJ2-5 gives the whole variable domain NAGVMQNPRHLVRRRGQEARLRCSPMKGHSHVYWYRQLPEEGLKFMVYLQKENIIDESGMPKERFSAEFPKEGPSILRIQQVVRGDSAAYFCASSRRQPGETQYFGPGTRLLVL.

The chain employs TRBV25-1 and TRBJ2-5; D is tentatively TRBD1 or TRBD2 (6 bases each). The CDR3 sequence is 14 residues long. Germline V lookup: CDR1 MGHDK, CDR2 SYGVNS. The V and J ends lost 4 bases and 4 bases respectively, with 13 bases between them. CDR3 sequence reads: CASSVWGAPETQYF. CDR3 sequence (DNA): TGTGCCAGCAGTGTATGGGGGGCTCCAGAGACCCAGTACTTC.

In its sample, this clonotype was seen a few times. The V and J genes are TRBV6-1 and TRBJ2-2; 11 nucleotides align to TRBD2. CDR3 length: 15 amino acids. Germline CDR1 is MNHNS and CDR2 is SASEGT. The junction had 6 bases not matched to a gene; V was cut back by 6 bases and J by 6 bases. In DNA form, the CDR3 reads TGTGCCAGCAGAAAGGGACTAGCGGAAGCCGGGGAGCTGTTTTTT. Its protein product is CASRKGLAEAGELFF.

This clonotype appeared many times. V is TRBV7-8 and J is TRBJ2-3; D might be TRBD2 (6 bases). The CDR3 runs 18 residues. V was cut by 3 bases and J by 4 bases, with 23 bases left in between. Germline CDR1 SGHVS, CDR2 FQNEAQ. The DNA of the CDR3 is TGTGCCAGCAGCTTGATGCATCCGACTAGGGGAGTGCCAGATACGCAGTATTTT. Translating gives CASSLMHPTRGVPDTQYF.

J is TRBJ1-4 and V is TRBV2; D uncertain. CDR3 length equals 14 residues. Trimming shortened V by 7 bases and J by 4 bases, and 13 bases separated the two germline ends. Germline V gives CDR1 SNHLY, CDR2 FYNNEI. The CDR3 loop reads CASIRERVNEKLFF. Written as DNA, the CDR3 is TGTGCCAGCATTAGGGAAAGAGTTAATGAAAAACTGTTTTTT. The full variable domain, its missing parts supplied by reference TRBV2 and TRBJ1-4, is EPEVTQTPSHQVTQMGQEVILRCVPISNHLYFYWYRQILGQKVEFLVSFYNNEISEKSEIFDDQFSVERPDGSNFTLKIRSTKLEDSAMYFCASIRERVNEKLFFGSGTQLSVL.

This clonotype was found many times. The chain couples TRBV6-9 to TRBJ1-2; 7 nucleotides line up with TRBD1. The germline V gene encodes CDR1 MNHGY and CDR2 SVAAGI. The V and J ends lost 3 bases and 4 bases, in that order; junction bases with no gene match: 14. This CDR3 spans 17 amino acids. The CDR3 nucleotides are TGTGCCAGCAGTTACGGGGGACAGCCACTAGTTGTCTATGGCTACACCTTC. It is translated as CASSYGGQPLVVYGYTF.

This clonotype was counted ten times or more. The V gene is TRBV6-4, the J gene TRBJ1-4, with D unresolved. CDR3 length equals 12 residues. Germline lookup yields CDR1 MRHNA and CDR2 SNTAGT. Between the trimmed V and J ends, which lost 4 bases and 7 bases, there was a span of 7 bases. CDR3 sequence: CASSVVPEKLFF. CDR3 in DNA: TGTGCCAGCAGTGTAGTCCCTGAAAAACTGTTTTTT.

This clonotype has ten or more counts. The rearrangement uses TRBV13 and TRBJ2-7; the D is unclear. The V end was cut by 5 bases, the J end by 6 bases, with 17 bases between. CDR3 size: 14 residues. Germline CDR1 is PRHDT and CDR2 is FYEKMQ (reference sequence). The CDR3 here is CASSRGSEGLEQYF. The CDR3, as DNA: TGTGCCAGCAGCCGAGGTTCCGAAGGGCTCGAGCAGTACTTC.

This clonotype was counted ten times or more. DNA of the CDR3: TGTGCCAGCAGTTTACTAGCGGGAGGGTTGGATACGCAGTATTTT. Translating it yields CASSLLAGGLDTQYF. V is TRBV12-3 or TRBV12-4 and J is TRBJ2-3; 12 bases match TRBD2. The ends lost 2 bases at V and 6 bases at J; junction bases unmatched: 3. This CDR3 comprises 15 residues.

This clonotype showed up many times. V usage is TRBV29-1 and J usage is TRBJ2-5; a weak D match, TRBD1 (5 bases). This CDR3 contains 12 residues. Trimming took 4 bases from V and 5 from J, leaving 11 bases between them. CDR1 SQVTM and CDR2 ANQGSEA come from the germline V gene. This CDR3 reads CSVGRQSETQYF. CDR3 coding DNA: TGCAGCGTTGGTCGACAGTCGGAGACCCAGTACTTC.

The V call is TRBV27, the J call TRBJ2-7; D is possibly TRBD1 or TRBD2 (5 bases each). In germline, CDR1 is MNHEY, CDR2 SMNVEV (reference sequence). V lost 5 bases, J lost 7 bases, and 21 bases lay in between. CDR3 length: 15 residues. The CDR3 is CASSPSGPFYGEQYF. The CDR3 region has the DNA TGTGCCAGCAGTCCCTCGGGACCATTTTATGGGGAGCAGTACTTC.

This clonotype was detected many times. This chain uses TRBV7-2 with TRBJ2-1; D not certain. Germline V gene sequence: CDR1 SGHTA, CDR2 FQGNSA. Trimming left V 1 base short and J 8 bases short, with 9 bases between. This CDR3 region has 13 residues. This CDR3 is CASSLVIRDEQFF. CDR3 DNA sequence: TGTGCCAGCAGCTTAGTAATCAGAGATGAGCAGTTCTTC.

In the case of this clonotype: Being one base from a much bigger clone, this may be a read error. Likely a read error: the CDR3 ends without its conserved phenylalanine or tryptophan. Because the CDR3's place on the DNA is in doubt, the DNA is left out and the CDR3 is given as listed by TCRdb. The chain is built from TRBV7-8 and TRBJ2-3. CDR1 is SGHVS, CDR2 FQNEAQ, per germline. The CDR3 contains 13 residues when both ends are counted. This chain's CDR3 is CASSLITGYEQYL.